This T cell receptor beta chain was identified during a study of cytomegalovirus exposure and HLA in healthy donors. Germline assignment: CDR1 MNHEY and CDR2 SVGAGI. The CDR3 is 15 amino acids. The germline V and J ends were trimmed by 6 bases and 5 bases, with 20 bases remaining between them. The PCR was carried out with 60 Vbeta primers and 13 Jbeta primers. Assay: immunoSEQ multiplex PCR; the TCRdb copy retains only in-frame clones and omits some. Here the sample spans under 200,000 clones, approximately 81% being singletons. The donors were healthy bone marrow donors. The donors, nominally healthy at sampling, likely had unrecorded immune exposures.

The sequencing input was PBMCs. The clonotype originates from a male donor in good health and CMV-seronegative. The chain has TRBV6-5 and TRBJ2-7, with D perhaps matching TRBD1 (5 bases). CDR3 region: CASRKGIQEAHEQYF. CDR3 sequence (DNA): TGTGCCAGCAGAAAGGGGATCCAAGAGGCCCACGAGCAGTACTTC.